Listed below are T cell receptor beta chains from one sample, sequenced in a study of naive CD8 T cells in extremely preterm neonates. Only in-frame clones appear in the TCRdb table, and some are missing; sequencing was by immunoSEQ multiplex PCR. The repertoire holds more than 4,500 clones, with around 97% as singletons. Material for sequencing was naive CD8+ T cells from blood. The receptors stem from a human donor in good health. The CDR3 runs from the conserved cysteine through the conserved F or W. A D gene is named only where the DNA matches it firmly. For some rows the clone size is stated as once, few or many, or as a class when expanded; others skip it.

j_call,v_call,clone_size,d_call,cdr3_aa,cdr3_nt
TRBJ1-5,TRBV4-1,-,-,CASSQEGRRSSSNQPQHF,TGCGCCAGCAGCCAAGAGGGGCGCCGGTCCTCTAGCAATCAGCCCCAGCATTTT
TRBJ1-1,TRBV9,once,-,CASSVEGYTEAFF,TGTGCCAGCAGCGTGGAGGGTTACACTGAAGCTTTCTTT
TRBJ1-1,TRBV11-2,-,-,CASSFWEARSEAFF,TGTGCCAGCAGCTTCTGGGAGGCTCGCTCCGAAGCTTTCTTT
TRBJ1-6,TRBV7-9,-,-,CASSSSPGGLDNSPLHF,TGTGCCAGCAGCTCATCGCCGGGGGGCCTAGATAATTCACCCCTCCACTTT
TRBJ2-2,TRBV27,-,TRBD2,CASSLSPGTSAGELFF,TGTGCCAGCAGTTTATCCCCCGGGACTAGTGCCGGGGAGCTGTTTTTT
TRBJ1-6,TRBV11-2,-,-,CASSLWREAPYNSPLHF,TGTGCCAGCAGCTTATGGAGGGAGGCCCCCTATAATTCACCCCTCCACTTT
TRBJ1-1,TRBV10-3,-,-,CAISLQGSVTEAFF,TGTGCCATCAGTCTTCAGGGGTCTGTCACTGAAGCTTTCTTT
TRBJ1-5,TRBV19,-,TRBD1,CASSIRTGGEHQPQHF,TGTGCCAGTAGTATTCGGACAGGGGGAGAACATCAGCCCCAGCATTTT
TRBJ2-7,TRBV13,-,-,CASSGETYEQYF,TGTGCCAGCAGCGGGGAGACCTACGAGCAGTACTTC
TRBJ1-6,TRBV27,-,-,CASSLYSNSPLHF,TGTGCCAGCAGTTTATACAGTAATTCACCCCTCCACTTT
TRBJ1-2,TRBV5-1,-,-,CASSSDRSLHTNYGYTF,TGCGCCAGCAGCTCTGACAGGTCCCTTCACACTAACTATGGCTACACCTTC
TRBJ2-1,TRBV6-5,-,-,CASSRTGLVNNEQFF,TGTGCCAGCAGCAGAACAGGGTTAGTCAACAATGAGCAGTTCTTC
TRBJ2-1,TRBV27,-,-,CASSLFLASSYNEQFF,TGTGCCAGCAGTTTATTTCTAGCAAGCTCCTACAATGAGCAGTTCTTC
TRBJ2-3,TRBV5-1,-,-,CASSLGGPDTQYF,TGCGCCAGCAGCTTGGGGGGGCCAGATACGCAGTATTTT
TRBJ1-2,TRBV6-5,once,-,CASSYSDAYGDGYTF,TGTGCCAGCAGTTACTCGGACGCCTACGGGGATGGCTACACCTTC
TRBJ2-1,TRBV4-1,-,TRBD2,CASSQSGGGNEQFF,TGCGCCAGCAGCCAATCCGGGGGGGGTAATGAGCAGTTCTTC
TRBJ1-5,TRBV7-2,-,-,CASSLARGNQPQHF,TGTGCCAGCAGCTTAGCCAGGGGCAATCAGCCCCAGCATTTT
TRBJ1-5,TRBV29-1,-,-,CSVRIGANSNQPQHF,TGCAGCGTTCGGATTGGGGCAAATAGCAATCAGCCCCAGCATTTT
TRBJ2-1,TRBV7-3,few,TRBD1,CASSSPTTRIGGHEQFF,TGTGCCAGCAGCTCCCCAACGACCAGGATAGGGGGCCATGAGCAGTTCTTC
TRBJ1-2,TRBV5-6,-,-,CASSRGNYGYTF,TGTGCCAGCAGCCGCGGCAACTATGGCTACACCTTC
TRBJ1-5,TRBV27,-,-,CASSLWANQPQHF,TGTGCCAGCAGTTTATGGGCAAATCAGCCCCAGCATTTT
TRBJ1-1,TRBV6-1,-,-,CASSWTDMNTEAFF,TGTGCCAGCAGTTGGACGGACATGAACACTGAAGCTTTCTTT
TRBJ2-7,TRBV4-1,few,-,CASSQAATLLDHEQYF,TGCGCCAGCAGCCAGGCTGCGACTCTATTAGACCACGAGCAGTACTTC
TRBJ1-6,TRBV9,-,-,CASSVEEGFLSPLHF,TGTGCCAGCAGCGTAGAGGAGGGTTTTCTTTCACCCCTCCACTTT
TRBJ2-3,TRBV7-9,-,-,CASSLARPAGADTQYF,TGTGCCAGCAGCTTAGCCAGGCCTGCTGGCGCAGATACGCAGTATTTT
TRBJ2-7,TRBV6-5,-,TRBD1,CASSYRQGDYEQYF,TGTGCCAGCAGTTACCGACAGGGGGACTACGAGCAGTACTTC
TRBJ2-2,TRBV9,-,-,CASSLRGTTGELFF,TGTGCCAGCAGCCTGAGGGGGACCACCGGGGAGCTGTTTTTT
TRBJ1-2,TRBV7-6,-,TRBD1,CASSSTTGAVDGYTF,TGTGCCAGCAGCTCTACGACAGGGGCAGTTGATGGCTACACCTTC
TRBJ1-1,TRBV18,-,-,CASSPPVRVSNTEAFF,TGTGCCAGCTCACCACCGGTTCGAGTCTCGAACACTGAAGCTTTCTTT
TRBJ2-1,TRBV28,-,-,CASSRAFRTQGLYEQFF,TGTGCCAGCAGTAGGGCCTTTAGGACTCAGGGGCTCTATGAGCAGTTCTTC
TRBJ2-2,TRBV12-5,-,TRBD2,CASGLLLAEATGELFF,TGTGCTAGTGGTTTGTTGCTAGCGGAGGCCACCGGGGAGCTGTTTTTT
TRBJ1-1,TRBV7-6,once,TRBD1,CASSYDRGSEAFF,TGTGCCAGCAGCTATGACAGGGGAAGTGAAGCTTTCTTT
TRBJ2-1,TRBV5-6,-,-,CASSWGDNEQFF,TGTGCCAGCAGCTGGGGGGACAATGAGCAGTTCTTC
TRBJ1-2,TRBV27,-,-,CASSWGLGFGYTF,TGTGCCAGCAGCTGGGGCCTCGGGTTCGGCTACACCTTC
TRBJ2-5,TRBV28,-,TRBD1,CASRLQGAWETQYF,TGTGCCAGCAGACTACAGGGGGCTTGGGAGACCCAGTACTTC
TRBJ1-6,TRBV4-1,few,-,CASSQGGQGQHF,TGCGCCAGCAGCCAAGGAGGCCAGGGCCAACACTTT
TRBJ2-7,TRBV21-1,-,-,CASSKLDRGYEQYF,TGTGCCAGCAGCAAACTGGACAGGGGCTACGAGCAGTACTTC
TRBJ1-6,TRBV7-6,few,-,CASSRSGALNNSPLHF,TGTGCCAGCAGCCGATCAGGGGCTTTGAATAATTCACCCCTCCACTTT
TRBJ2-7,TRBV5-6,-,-,CASSLYQVYEQYF,TGTGCCAGCAGCTTGTATCAGGTTTACGAGCAGTACTTC
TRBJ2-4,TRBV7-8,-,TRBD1,CASSLPDRGALAKNIQYF,TGTGCCAGCAGCTTACCGGACAGGGGGGCCTTAGCCAAAAACATTCAGTACTTC
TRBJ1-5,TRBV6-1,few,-,CASSARTDNQPQHF,TGTGCCAGCAGTGCCCGGACAGACAATCAGCCCCAGCATTTT
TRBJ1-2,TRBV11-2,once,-,CASSLIRDYGYTF,TGTGCCAGCAGCTTAATCAGGGACTATGGCTACACCTTC
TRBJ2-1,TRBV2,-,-,CASLDRHNEQFF,TGTGCCAGCCTTGACAGACACAATGAGCAGTTCTTC
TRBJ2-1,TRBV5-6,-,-,CASSSGYNEQFF,TGTGCCAGCAGCTCAGGGTACAATGAGCAGTTCTTC
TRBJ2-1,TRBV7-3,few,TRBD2,CASSIWTSGGGEQFF,TGTGCCAGCAGCATCTGGACTAGCGGGGGGGGTGAGCAGTTCTTC
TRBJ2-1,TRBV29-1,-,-,CSVEKGGDEQFF,TGCAGCGTTGAAAAGGGCGGGGATGAGCAGTTCTTC
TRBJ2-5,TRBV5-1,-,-,CASSHLDSSAKTQYF,TGCGCCAGCAGCCACCTCGACAGCAGTGCGAAGACCCAGTACTTC
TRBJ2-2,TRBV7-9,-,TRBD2,CASSSRLAGGPSNTGELFF,TGTGCCAGCAGCTCCCGACTAGCGGGGGGCCCTTCGAACACCGGGGAGCTGTTTTTT
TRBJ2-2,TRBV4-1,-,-,CASSPQGGTGELFF,TGCGCCAGCTCCCCACAAGGGGGTACCGGGGAGCTGTTTTTT
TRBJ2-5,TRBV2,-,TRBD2,CASLSWGGETQYF,TGTGCCAGCCTCTCCTGGGGGGGGGAGACCCAGTACTTC
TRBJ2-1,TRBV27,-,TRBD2,CASSPLTRGVGVWYNEQFF,TGTGCCAGCAGCCCTTTAACGCGGGGGGTCGGTGTGTGGTACAATGAGCAGTTCTTC
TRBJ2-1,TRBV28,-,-,CASSFLASYNEQFF,TGTGCCAGCAGTTTTTTGGCAAGCTACAATGAGCAGTTCTTC
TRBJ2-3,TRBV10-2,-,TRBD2,CASSVQAGGITDTQYF,TGCGCCAGCAGTGTGCAAGCGGGGGGGATTACGGATACGCAGTATTTT
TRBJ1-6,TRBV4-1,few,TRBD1,CASSLPRTGRNSPLHF,TGCGCCAGCAGCCTTCCGAGGACAGGGAGGAATTCACCCCTCCACTTT